The 23 T cell receptor beta chains listed next were all sequenced from one sample in a study of T and B cells in COVID-19 patients. Blood genomic DNA input for TRB amplification was 250-500 ng. TRB rearrangements were amplified by multiplex PCR with BIOMED2 TRB-A/B primers. TCRdb used MiXCR to reprocess the multiplex PCR reads, holding one entry per CDR3 protein. Among approximately 8,000 distinct CDR3 sequences listed, 20% to 30% were seen once. The sample consisted of blood. Receptor source: a human donor with active COVID-19.

V usage is TRBV4-3 and J usage is TRBJ2-1; the match to TRBD2 covers 7 bases. This CDR3 has 16 residues. Germline lookup yields CDR1 LGHNA and CDR2 YSLEER. Losses at the gene ends were 0 bases for V and 2 bases for J; bases not matched to a gene: 4. CDR3 sequence: CASSQELREAYNEQFF. CDR3 coding DNA: TGCGCCAGCAGCCAAGAGTTACGGGAGGCCTACAATGAGCAGTTCTTC.

The chain links TRBV12-5 to TRBJ2-5, with D possibly TRBD2 on 5 matching bases. Germline V lookup: CDR1 LGHNT, CDR2 FRNRAP. The V and J ends lost 2 bases and 0 bases respectively, with 10 bases between them. This CDR3 comprises 15 residues. The CDR3, as DNA: TGTGCTAGTGGTTTGAGTAGCGCGTACCAAGAGACCCAGTACTTC. It is translated as CASGLSSAYQETQYF.

Only a few counts were recorded for this clonotype. The chain links TRBV30 to TRBJ2-7, with 7 bases aligning to TRBD2. This CDR3 has 14 residues. V lost 4 bases, J lost 1 base, and 7 bases stayed unmatched. Per the germline V gene, CDR1 is GTSNPN and CDR2 is SVGIG (reference sequence). As DNA, the CDR3 is TGTGCCTGGACTCCCGGTAGCGGGTCCTACGAGCAGTACTTC. This encodes CAWTPGSGSYEQYF.

The chain links TRBV20-1 to TRBJ2-1, with D possibly being TRBD1 or TRBD2 (5 bases each). The ends were cut back, 6 bases at V and 10 bases at J, with 10 bases in the middle. Germline V CDR1 and CDR2: DFQATT, SNEGSKA (reference sequence). This CDR3 has 10 amino acids. CDR3 residues: CSAGTREQFF. The CDR3 DNA reads as TGCAGTGCCGGGACCCGGGAGCAGTTCTTC.

By frequency in the sample, this clonotype is medium-sized (0.01 to 0.1%). The chain is built from TRBV27 and TRBJ2-7; D may be TRBD1 (5 bases). CDR1 and CDR2 from the germline V gene are MNHEY and SMNVEV (reference sequence). This CDR3 is built from 12 residues. V gave up 3 bases and J gave up 5 bases, with 8 bases separating them. CDR3 DNA sequence: TGTGCCAGCAGTTTCTCAGGGAACGAGCAGTACTTC. This translates into CASSFSGNEQYF.

This clonotype has at least ten counts. The chain has TRBV19 and TRBJ1-1; the D gene is possibly TRBD1 (5 bases). CDR3 length: 16 residues. V lost 3 bases, J lost 1 base, and 15 bases lay in between. The V gene's germline CDR1 is LNHDA and CDR2 SQIVND (reference sequence). The DNA for the CDR3 is TGTGCCAGTAGTATTCAGGCAGGGACGGGGAACACTGAAGCTTTCTTT. This sequence encodes CASSIQAGTGNTEAFF.

The V call is TRBV24-1, the J call TRBJ2-2; TRBD1 agrees at 7 bases. This CDR3 is 13 amino acids long. Germline assignment: CDR1 KGHDR and CDR2 SFDVKD. V was clipped by 6 bases and J by 6 bases; unmatched bases: 3. This CDR3 reads CATSPTGPGELFF. CDR3 DNA sequence: TGTGCCACCAGTCCGACAGGGCCCGGGGAGCTGTTTTTT.

The rearrangement joins TRBV5-1 to TRBJ2-7, with D perhaps matching TRBD1 (6 bases). The V end was cut by 5 bases, the J end by 1 base, with 10 bases between. CDR3 size: 13 residues. Germline V CDR1 and CDR2: SGHRS, YFSETQ. In DNA, the CDR3 is TGCGCCAGCAGACCAGGACAGTCCTACGAGCAGTACTTC. It yields the protein CASRPGQSYEQYF.

This clonotype was detected many times. The chain joins TRBV19 to TRBJ2-3; D is unclear. This CDR3 region has 15 residues. CDR1 and CDR2 from the germline V gene are LNHDA and SQIVND (reference sequence). V was shortened by 3 bases and J by 3 bases, with 13 bases between the two germline ends. CDR3 sequence reads: CASSIAAVGTDTQYF. The CDR3 DNA reads as TGTGCCAGTAGTATTGCGGCGGTTGGGACAGATACGCAGTATTTT.

The gene calls are TRBV12-3 or TRBV12-4 and TRBJ1-2; 7 nucleotides agree with TRBD1. This CDR3 region has 14 residues. With 6 bases clipped from V and 7 bases from J, the junction kept 11 bases outside the gene matches. CDR3 sequence (DNA): TGTGCCAGCAGCTCCGGTATTCAGGGGGTTGGCTACACCTTC. As protein: CASSSGIQGVGYTF.

This chain joins TRBV6-1 and TRBJ1-2, with D unclear. This CDR3 contains 13 residues. Germline V gene lookup returns CDR1 MNHNS and CDR2 SASEGT. Trimming left V 8 bases short and J 2 bases short, with 12 bases between. The CDR3 bases are TGTGCCAGCGCGGGTGGCGTGAACTATGGCTACACCTTC. This translates into CASAGGVNYGYTF.

V usage is TRBV7-2 and J usage is TRBJ2-3; TRBD2 matches 8 bases. Losses at the gene ends were 1 base for V and 4 bases for J; bases not matched to a gene: 10. The CDR3 consists of 17 residues. Germline CDR1 SGHTA, CDR2 FQGNSA. CDR3 sequence: CASSLGGGRGRADTQYF. The DNA of the CDR3 is TGTGCCAGCAGCTTAGGCGGGGGGCGGGGGCGGGCAGATACGCAGTATTTT.

V is TRBV6-2 or TRBV6-3 and J is TRBJ2-1; 10 nucleotides agree with TRBD2. Trimming at V came to 6 bases and at J to 6 bases, leaving 11 bases not matched to a gene. The V gene's germline CDR1 is MNHEY and CDR2 SVGEGT. The CDR3 is made up of 16 amino acids. In DNA form, the CDR3 reads TGTGCCAGCAGGAAAATGACTAGCGGGCCTCTCAATGAGCAGTTCTTC. This codes for CASRKMTSGPLNEQFF.

V is TRBV20-1 and J is TRBJ2-4; a weak D match, TRBD1 (5 bases). CDR3 length: 12 amino acids. Germline CDR1 DFQATT, CDR2 SNEGSKA (reference sequence). V lost 0 bases and J 8 bases, leaving 8 bases between the germline ends. The CDR3 DNA reads TGCAGTGCTAGAGAGGCCAGGGACATTCAGTACTTC. Its translation: CSAREARDIQYF.

This clonotype is deemed medium-sized (0.01 to 0.1%). The rearrangement uses TRBV4-2 and TRBJ2-7; D possibly matches TRBD1 or TRBD2 (5 bases each). Deletions cut 1 base from V and 1 base from J, with 8 bases between. This CDR3 region has 14 residues. From germline, CDR1 is LGHNA and CDR2 YNFKEQ. Here the CDR3 reads CASSQAGRSYEQYF. The DNA for the CDR3 is TGTGCCAGCAGCCAAGCAGGGAGATCCTACGAGCAGTACTTC.

This clonotype is classed as medium-sized. The chain uses TRBV6-2 or TRBV6-3 and TRBJ2-1; the D gene is possibly TRBD2 (7 bases). The V gene lost 0 bases and the J gene lost 1 base, with 13 bases spanning the gap. The CDR3 is 17 residues long. In germline, CDR1 is MNHEY, CDR2 SVGEGT. CDR3 in amino acids: CASSYSGGASSYNEQFF. In nucleotides, the CDR3 is TGTGCCAGCAGTTACTCTGGGGGGGCCTCGTCCTACAATGAGCAGTTCTTC.

V usage is TRBV13 and J usage is TRBJ2-7, with TRBD1 matching 9 bases. Germline V gene data show CDR1 as PRHDT and CDR2 as FYEKMQ (reference sequence). J was trimmed by 4 bases and V by 5 bases; bases with no gene match: 9. The CDR3 has 15 residues. CDR3 in DNA: TGTGCCAGCAGCGTCACAGGGGGCTTAAGATACGAGCAGTACTTC. Translation gives CASSVTGGLRYEQYF. Supplemented by reference TRBV13 and TRBJ2-7, the full variable domain reads AAGVIQSPRHLIKEKRETATLKCYPIPRHDTVYWYQQGPGQDPQFLISFYEKMQSDKGSIPDRFSAQQFSDYHSELNMSSLELGDSALYFCASSVTGGLRYEQYFGPGTRLTVT.

The gene calls are TRBV13 and TRBJ1-3; D call uncertain. V lost 2 bases and J 3 bases, leaving 14 bases between the germline ends. The germline gives CDR1 PRHDT, CDR2 FYEKMQ (reference sequence). The length of the CDR3 is 16 residues. CDR3 nucleotides: TGTGCCAGCAGCTTAAGGCTGGGGAAAAGTGGAAACACCATATATTTT. Translated: CASSLRLGKSGNTIYF.

This clonotype was observed a few times. The chain combines TRBV6-2 or TRBV6-3 with TRBJ1-2; the match to TRBD1 covers 7 bases. V dropped 5 bases and J dropped 8; count of bases not matched to a gene: 8. The CDR3 consists of 13 residues. CDR1 and CDR2 (germline): MNHEY, SVGEGT. CDR3 bases: TGTGCCAGCAGTGAGGGGACAGTGATCGGCTACACCTTC. Amino acids: CASSEGTVIGYTF.

The chain is built from TRBV12-5 and TRBJ1-1; no clear D gene. V lost 4 bases and J lost 5, with 14 bases in between. The CDR3 spans 14 residues. From germline, CDR1 is LGHNT and CDR2 FRNRAP. In nucleotides, the CDR3 is TGTGCTAGTGGTTCTGGCTTAAGCGTGACTGAAGCTTTCTTT. Protein: CASGSGLSVTEAFF.

This sequence joins TRBV28 and TRBJ2-2; the D gene is possibly TRBD2 (6 bases). V dropped 3 bases and J dropped 4 bases, with 21 bases sitting between them. This CDR3 has 18 residues. Germline CDR1 is MDHEN and CDR2 is SYDVKM. CDR3 sequence: CASSLSASWRDRTGELFF. In DNA, the CDR3 is TGTGCCAGCAGTTTGTCGGCCTCCTGGCGGGACCGCACCGGGGAGCTGTTTTTT.

This clonotype was counted between two and nine times. The chain uses TRBV27 and TRBJ1-2, with D possibly matching TRBD1 (6 bases). The CDR3 is 14 amino acids. Germline CDR1 is MNHEY and CDR2 is SMNVEV (reference sequence). V was clipped by 8 bases and J by 4 bases, with 17 bases between them. The chain's CDR3 is CASRARGGVYGYTF. In nucleotides, the CDR3 is TGTGCCAGCCGCGCTCGAGGGGGGGTCTATGGCTACACCTTC.

As concerns this clonotype: This clone may be a read error of a much larger clone one base away. The final CDR3 position lacks the conserved phenylalanine or tryptophan, pointing to a likely read error. V gene TRBV15 combines with J gene TRBJ2-7, with 8 positions matching TRBD1. CDR3 size: 15 residues. With 2 bases clipped from V and 2 bases from J, the junction kept 5 bases outside the gene matches. The germline CDR1 and CDR2 sequences are LNHNV and YYDKDF (reference sequence). The CDR3: CATSRQGAEAYEQYL. The CDR3 nucleotides read TGTGCCACCAGCAGACAGGGGGCAGAGGCCTACGAGCAGTACCTC.